The subject of this entry is one T cell receptor (beta chain). The antigen it recognizes is unknown. No much larger clonotype is one base removed from it; base qualities were not supplied. Whole blood was collected in K2EDTA tubes by collaborating institutions according to the institutions' own protocols. For TCRbeta analysis, collaborators shipped samples in one of three forms: frozen whole blood, isolated PBMCs, or DNA extracted from either of those sample types. This sample is drawn from a study of blood T cell repertoires in COVID-19 (dated by TCRdb to the early 2020s). Notes on the research overall: The collaborator samples originated in the United States, Italy and Spain and spanned the acute and convalescent phases of COVID-19. Subjects who had been exposed to COVID-19, were actively infected with it, or had recovered from it provided the deeply sampled blood TCRbeta repertoires that made up the dataset. The prospective study material was composed of cDNA or gDNA derived from T cells, B-cell-depleted T cells, or PBMCs. Nearly every sample came with metadata listing a de-identified subject ID, COVID-19 status, age in years and sex. The repertoires were made available in a free public database intended to serve as a resource for research on the immune response to SARS-CoV-2. Samples were obtained from the ongoing ImmuneRACE study (first 160 participants) and from about 1,300 subjects provided by 6 global collaborators. HLA class I and class II types, where available, came from metadata supplied by the sample provider rather than from assay-based typing. On the study overall, not on this receptor specifically: Clinical and demographic metadata were provided uncurated, with the amount varying by source and participant.

Spanning cysteine to phenylalanine, the CDR3 consists of 15 amino acids. The DNA shown is the 45-base CDR3, in frame from base 1. From the germline V gene, CDR1 is SGHDN and CDR2 is FVKESK. The germline V end is reduced by 1 base and the J end by 4 bases; junction bases left unmatched: 6. The immunoSEQ Assay, a bias-controlled multiplex PCR, was used to amplify TCRbeta CDR3 regions from genomic DNA. The authors' pipeline ran thus. The number of nucleated cells in each sample was estimated from the amplification of reference gene primers within the assay. Sequence reads were collapsed and filtered to measure the absolute abundance of every unique TCRbeta CDR3 rearrangement. For each sample, productive Simpson clonality was calculated as the square root of Simpson's diversity index over productive rearrangements. TCRdb took this table from immuneACCESS and kept in-frame rearrangements with V and J called. Such tables lack part of the clones; where checked against another copy, unresolved V genes explain under half of the gap, and the rest is unexplained. V and J calls plus clone size are reproduced from that table; the DNA served to infer D and trimming. Across this sample there are 150,000 to 190,000 clones, with roughly nine tenths seen only once. The ten top clones hold roughly 14% of the sample.

The sequencing sample was made of peripheral blood. The sequence was obtained from a woman in her thirties or forties with acute or convalescent COVID-19. The rearrangement joined TRBV14 to TRBJ1-2; 7 of the junction bases match TRBD1. The DNA reads TGTGCCAGCAGCCAAGGCTCAGGGGGGTTCTATGGCTACACCTTC. This is translated as CASSQGSGGFYGYTF.